One T cell receptor (beta chain) is described in this entry. This record belongs to a study of blood T cell repertoires in COVID-19. On the study more broadly: Material from acute and convalescent COVID-19 was sourced from the United States, Italy and Spain. Nucleic acid was either cDNA or gDNA, and it came from T cells, B-cell-depleted T cells, or PBMCs.

In the study's own analysis: Amplified reference gene primers provided the basis for estimating nucleated cell counts. The assay was immunoSEQ multiplex PCR, and TCRdb's table has in-frame clones only and misses some. V and J calls and clone size are those listed in that table; D and trimming were worked out from the DNA. The sample shows approximately 69,000 clones, approximately 85% of them seen only once. Per the germline V gene, CDR1 is MNHEY and CDR2 is SVGEGT. The CDR3 runs 19 residues. With 4 bases removed from V and 4 bases from J, the gap between germline ends came to 27 bases. Material for sequencing was peripheral blood. The J gene is TRBJ2-3, the V gene TRBV6-2 or TRBV6-3, with a weak D call TRBD1 (6 bases). The TCR originated in a man aged 50 to 59 with acute or convalescent COVID-19. The CDR3 is CASSSDPRNRVGGSDTQYF. The CDR3 DNA sequence: TGTGCCAGCAGTTCCGACCCCCGGAACAGGGTAGGTGGGTCAGATACGCAGTATTTT.